The entry below gives a single TCR beta chain sequence along with its context. Its antigen is not identified. All of the isolated RNA was reverse transcribed, so expressed TCRB transcripts were sequenced. The repertoire was sequenced with immunoSEQ multiplex PCR; TCRdb's copy has only in-frame clones and lacks some. This sample has around 320,000 clones, with approximately 15% found just once. The data belong to a study of beta chain features in type 1 diabetes. Findings and caveats of the study: VDJ junctions from patients with type 1 diabetes contained fewer insertions and more deletions. Short templates might get an advantage during PCR, and this would be equal in patients and controls. In all four CD4+ subsets, TCRB CDR3 length was significantly, moderately reduced in type 1 diabetes.

Sorting with CD45RO/CCR7/CD25/CD127/CD95/CD27 yielded naive, central memory, regulatory and stem-like memory CD4+ cells. Per germline, CDR1 SEHNR and CDR2 FQNEAQ (reference sequence). This CDR3 has 15 residues. Germline trimming cut 11 bases from V and 7 bases from J; bases unmatched to any gene: 18. This clonotype was obtained from a man aged 25-45 years in good health. Sequenced material: central memory CD4+ T cells from blood. The rearrangement links TRBV7-9 to TRBJ2-5, with TRBD2 matching over 8 bases. CDR3 loop: CALAGREGDRTTQYF. The CDR3 DNA is TGTGCCCTGGCCGGCCGGGAGGGAGACCGCACGACCCAGTACTTC.